These 21 T cell receptor beta chains share one sample of origin, sequenced in a study of shared clonotypes between healthy human individuals. CD45RO-negative, CCR7-positively selected cells formed the naive CD8 fraction, excluding terminally differentiated effector memory CD45RA+ cells. The repertoire was sequenced with immunoSEQ multiplex PCR; TCRdb's copy has only in-frame clones and lacks some. Here the sample spans some 580,000 clones, roughly 98% being singletons. Material for sequencing was naive CD8+ T cells sorted from blood. The receptor source for this set is a young man in good health.

The V and J genes are TRBV29-1 and TRBJ2-7; the match to TRBD1 covers 9 bases. The CDR3 has 15 amino acids. The germline CDR1 and CDR2 sequences are SQVTM and ANQGSEA. The V and J ends lost 6 bases and 5 bases, in that order; junction bases with no gene match: 14. For the CDR3, the DNA is TGCAGCGTCGACTTACATGGGACAGGGTACCACGAGCAGTACTTC. This sequence encodes CSVDLHGTGYHEQYF.

V and J are TRBV6-5 and TRBJ1-4; D may be TRBD1 (5 bases). Germline V lookup: CDR1 MNHEY, CDR2 SVGAGI. Trimming removed 6 bases from V and 5 bases from J, with 13 bases in between. This CDR3 contains 14 residues. The DNA of the CDR3 is TGTGCCAGCAGACCGACAGACCAGAATGAAAAACTGTTTTTT. Residues: CASRPTDQNEKLFF.

CDR3 protein: CASSLYGTSGDTQYF. CDR3 sequence (DNA): TGTGCCAGCAGCTTATACGGGACTAGCGGAGATACGCAGTATTTT. The chain is built from TRBV7-8 and TRBJ2-3; 11 bases fit TRBD2. Germline-derived CDR1 and CDR2 are SGHVS and FQNEAQ. The CDR3 runs to 15 residues. The V and J ends lost 2 bases and 5 bases, in that order; junction bases with no gene match: 3.

The rearrangement uses TRBV6-5 and TRBJ1-1; D is undetermined. Germline lookup yields CDR1 MNHEY and CDR2 SVGAGI. V was trimmed by 0 bases and J by 5 bases, leaving 10 bases between them. This CDR3 is 14 amino acids long. CDR3 nucleotide sequence: TGTGCCAGCAGTTACTCATCTGGCAGGACTGAAGCTTTCTTT. Its protein is CASSYSSGRTEAFF.

Only one count was recorded for this clone. The V and J genes are TRBV7-8 and TRBJ2-5; possibly TRBD1 for D (5 bases). Germline V gene data show CDR1 as SGHVS and CDR2 as FQNEAQ. V was trimmed by 3 bases and J by 1 base, leaving 9 bases between them. This CDR3 contains 14 residues. CDR3 coding DNA: TGTGCCAGCAGCTTTGGGGCGGCCCAAGAGACCCAGTACTTC. Amino acid sequence: CASSFGAAQETQYF.

This sequence joins TRBV19 and TRBJ1-1, with D unclear. The V end lost 2 bases, the J end lost 6 bases, and 13 bases lay between the germline ends. The CDR3 has 14 amino acids. Germline V gives CDR1 LNHDA, CDR2 SQIVND (reference sequence). CDR3 in DNA: TGTGCCAGTAGTATAACGACATTGTCGCCTGAAGCTTTCTTT. Its protein product is CASSITTLSPEAFF.

The genes are TRBV21-1 and TRBJ1-4. TRBV21-1 is a pseudogene segment. This CDR3 has 16 amino acids. In nucleotides, the CDR3 is TGTGCCAGCAGCAAAGGTGGCAAGGGCCTTAATGAAAAACTGTTTTTT. This sequence encodes CASSKGGKGLNEKLFF.

The chain carries TRBV27 and TRBJ2-7; 9 nucleotides line up with TRBD1. Trimming at V came to 6 bases and at J to 1 base, leaving 13 bases not matched to a gene. From germline, CDR1 is MNHEY and CDR2 SMNVEV (reference sequence). There are 17 residues in the CDR3. CDR3 amino acids: CASRRRSDRGPSYEQYF. The CDR3 nucleotides are TGTGCCAGCAGACGTAGATCGGACAGGGGACCTTCCTACGAGCAGTACTTC.

This sequence joins TRBV4-1 and TRBJ2-5, with D hard to call. Germline CDR1 and CDR2: MGHRA and YSYEKL. V was clipped by 1 base and J by 1 base, with 4 bases between them. This CDR3 contains 13 residues. In DNA, the CDR3 is TGCGCCAGCAGCCAAGTTGTCCAAGAGACCCAGTACTTC. Amino acid sequence: CASSQVVQETQYF.

The chain recombines TRBV5-5 with TRBJ1-4; the match to TRBD1 covers 9 bases. The CDR3 is made up of 14 amino acids. The trim removed 3 bases at V and 8 bases at J, leaving 5 bases unmatched. Germline V gives CDR1 SGHKS, CDR2 YYEKEE (reference sequence). The CDR3 nucleotides are TGTGCCAGCAGCTACGGACAGGGGTGGGAAAAACTGTTTTTT. Its translation is CASSYGQGWEKLFF.

This clone appeared once. This chain uses TRBV7-2 with TRBJ2-7; D is unresolved. The CDR3 runs 13 residues. V was pared by 6 bases and J by 1 base, with 10 bases between. Germline values: CDR1 SGHTA, CDR2 FQGNSA. CDR3 protein: CASRNVPSYEQYF. The CDR3 DNA reads as TGTGCCAGCAGAAATGTGCCGTCCTACGAGCAGTACTTC.

This sequence joins TRBV4-2 and TRBJ1-5; D gene uncertain. V was cut by 2 bases and J by 3 bases, with 5 bases left in between. In germline, CDR1 is LGHNA, CDR2 YNFKEQ. This CDR3 is 13 amino acids long. CDR3 protein: CASSQLPNQPQHF. The CDR3 DNA reads TGTGCCAGCAGCCAACTTCCCAATCAGCCCCAGCATTTT.

This chain uses TRBV10-3 with TRBJ2-2, with D possibly being TRBD2 (6 bases). Trimming left V 8 bases short and J 0 bases short, with 7 bases between. Looked up from germline, CDR1 is ENHRY and CDR2 is SYGVKD. The CDR3 totals 13 residues. The CDR3: CAIGTSNTGELFF. In nucleotides, the CDR3 is TGTGCCATCGGGACTTCGAACACCGGGGAGCTGTTTTTT.

This clone came up once. The genes are TRBV11-2 and TRBJ2-7, with D unclear. Germline loops: CDR1 SGHAT, CDR2 FQNNGV. The CDR3 loop spans 14 amino acids. Trimming removed 5 bases at V and 3 bases at J, with 14 bases between. The CDR3 spells CASSRVLFDYEQYF. CDR3 DNA sequence: TGTGCCAGCAGCCGAGTTTTGTTCGACTACGAGCAGTACTTC. Together with reference TRBV11-2 and TRBJ2-7, the CDR3 gives the full variable domain: EAGVAQSPRYKIIEKRQSVAFWCNPISGHATLYWYQQILGQGPKLLIQFQNNGVVDDSQLPKDRFSAERLKGVDSTLKIQPAKLEDSAVYLCASSRVLFDYEQYFGPGTRLTVT.

The chain couples TRBV15 to TRBJ2-3, with D perhaps matching TRBD2 (6 bases). V was cut by 6 bases and J by 6 bases, with 19 bases left in between. CDR1 and CDR2 (germline): LNHNV, YYDKDF (reference sequence). CDR3 length: 15 amino acids. The CDR3: CATRGGLAIQDTQYF. CDR3 sequence (DNA): TGTGCCACCAGAGGCGGGCTAGCGATCCAGGATACGCAGTATTTT.

The V gene is TRBV7-9, the J gene TRBJ2-2; D is undetermined. Germline V lookup: CDR1 SEHNR, CDR2 FQNEAQ (reference sequence). The ends were cut back, 5 bases at V and 7 bases at J, with 5 bases in the middle. CDR3 length: 11 amino acids. CDR3 nucleotide sequence: TGTGCCAGCAGCAGGGTCGGGGAGCTGTTTTTT. Its translation is CASSRVGELFF.

This chain uses TRBV27 with TRBJ1-1; D might be TRBD1 (6 bases). Trimming took 5 bases from V and 2 from J, leaving 12 bases between them. The CDR3 covers 14 residues. Germline V lookup: CDR1 MNHEY, CDR2 SMNVEV (reference sequence). The CDR3 sequence: CASSRGQFNTEAFF. The CDR3 bases are TGTGCCAGCAGTCGCGGACAGTTCAACACTGAAGCTTTCTTT.

This clone showed up just once. The CDR3 region has the DNA TGTGCCAGCAGCAACAGGGGCCCCGGGGACTATGGCTACACCTTC. Its translation is CASSNRGPGDYGYTF. V and J are TRBV5-5 and TRBJ1-2; 7 positions agree with TRBD1. This CDR3 is built from 15 residues. The V gene end was trimmed by 4 bases and the J gene end by 3 bases; junction bases not matched to a gene: 9. Germline CDR1 SGHKS, CDR2 YYEKEE (reference sequence).

The gene calls are TRBV6-5 and TRBJ2-5, with 9 bases matching TRBD2. Germline V lookup: CDR1 MNHEY, CDR2 SVGAGI. The CDR3 spans 15 residues. V shed 2 bases and J 2 bases; nucleotides not matched to a gene: 3. DNA of the CDR3: TGTGCCAGCAGTTACGCGGGAGGGTTACAAGAGACCCAGTACTTC. Translation gives CASSYAGGLQETQYF.

This rearrangement joins TRBV6-1 to TRBJ1-3, with 7 nucleotides matching TRBD1. The germline gives CDR1 MNHNS, CDR2 SASEGT. J gave up 0 bases and V 7 bases, and 6 bases lay outside the gene matches. The CDR3 contains 15 residues. CDR3 region: CASNSGTDSGNTIYF. CDR3 sequence (DNA): TGTGCCAGCAATTCCGGGACAGACTCTGGAAACACCATATATTTT.

This clone was counted a single time. This chain links TRBV4-1 with TRBJ1-1; 7 positions match TRBD1. From germline, CDR1 is MGHRA and CDR2 YSYEKL. There are 15 residues in the CDR3. The ends lost 0 bases at V and 5 bases at J; junction bases unmatched: 6. CDR3 loop: CASSQEEGASTEAFF. DNA for the CDR3: TGCGCCAGCAGCCAAGAGGAGGGGGCGAGTACTGAAGCTTTCTTT.